The 18 T cell receptor beta chains below were found in one sample sequenced in a study of identical twins. One entry per CDR3 protein results from TCRdb running MiXCR on the 5' RACE reads. The repertoire holds 600,000 to 850,000 distinct CDR3 sequences, 15% to 20% seen once, with under 15% in the top ten. The same data also went into a second study, on T cells expressing NK-cell markers.

Sequenced sample: PBMCs. The origin of the receptors is a woman aged 18 to 35 in good health.

V usage is TRBV4-1 and J usage is TRBJ2-2; D may be TRBD1 (5 bases). Germline CDR1 reads MGHRA; CDR2 reads YSYEKL. There are 16 residues in the CDR3. V gave up 3 bases and J gave up 7 bases, with 18 bases separating them. CDR3 sequence reads: CASSHPFLGEDGELFF. The CDR3 DNA follows: TGCGCCAGCAGCCATCCCTTTTTAGGGGAAGACGGGGAGCTGTTTTTT.

Only one count was recorded for this clonotype. This chain joins TRBV5-1 and TRBJ2-3, with 7 bases fitting TRBD2. The CDR3 runs 15 residues. V lost 2 bases to trimming and J lost 5 bases; unmatched junction nucleotides: 8. In germline, CDR1 is SGHRS, CDR2 YFSETQ. CDR3 region: CASSFHGRAVDTQYF. The CDR3 nucleotides read TGCGCCAGCAGCTTCCATGGGAGGGCGGTAGATACGCAGTATTTT.

This clonotype was detected ten times or more. The chain combines TRBV6-1 with TRBJ1-2, with a tentative D call TRBD1 (6 bases). This CDR3 has 13 amino acids. Looked up from germline, CDR1 is MNHNS and CDR2 is SASEGT. Trimming took off 7 bases at V and 6 bases at J, with 15 bases between the two ends. This CDR3 reads CASTDRPADGYTF. CDR3 sequence (DNA): TGTGCCAGCACCGACAGGCCGGCGGATGGCTACACCTTC.

V and J are TRBV11-3 and TRBJ2-7, with a tentative D call TRBD1 (6 bases). Deletions cut 5 bases from V and 7 bases from J, with 15 bases between. The CDR3 is 13 residues long. Per germline, CDR1 SGHNT and CDR2 YENEEA. CDR3 region: CASSREPGVEQYF. The CDR3 DNA sequence: TGTGCCAGCAGCCGAGAGCCAGGGGTTGAGCAGTACTTC.

This clonotype has more than one count but fewer than ten. V is TRBV6-5 and J is TRBJ2-1; D remains ambiguous. V lost 2 bases to trimming and J lost 9 bases, with 11 bases between them. The length of the CDR3 is 13 residues. The germline V gene has CDR1 MNHEY and CDR2 SVGAGI. The CDR3 reads CASSYRVGIEQFF. CDR3 nucleotides: TGTGCCAGCAGTTACCGTGTTGGTATTGAGCAGTTCTTC.

The chain is built from TRBV4-2 and TRBJ2-7; 9 bases match TRBD2. The V segment lost 1 base and the J segment 0 bases; nucleotides outside the gene matches: 4. Germline V gives CDR1 LGHNA, CDR2 YNFKEQ. The CDR3 is 16 amino acids. CDR3 loop: CASSQGGGGSSYEQYF. CDR3 sequence (DNA): TGTGCCAGCAGCCAAGGCGGGGGGGGGAGCTCCTACGAGCAGTACTTC.

This clonotype appeared a few times. V is TRBV29-1 and J is TRBJ2-7; D is uncertain. Trimming removed 6 bases at V and 4 bases at J, with 19 bases between. The germline gives CDR1 SQVTM, CDR2 ANQGSEA. The CDR3 is 14 amino acids. The CDR3 protein is CSVTKRSPDYEQYF. The DNA of the CDR3 is TGCAGCGTAACCAAACGGTCTCCTGATTACGAGCAGTACTTC.

This clonotype was detected many times. This chain links TRBV5-1 with TRBJ1-6; no definite D call. Germline V CDR1 and CDR2: SGHRS, YFSETQ. The CDR3 is 16 amino acids. The ends were cut back, 3 bases at V and 7 bases at J, with 17 bases in the middle. In nucleotides, the CDR3 is TGCGCCAGCAGCTCCGGGCCGCAGCCGAGAAATTCACCCCTCCACTTT. Protein: CASSSGPQPRNSPLHF.

This clonotype occurred a few times. CDR3 DNA sequence: TGTGCCAGCACCGGGAACACGGACAAAAACATTCAGTACTTC. Protein: CASTGNTDKNIQYF. The rearrangement links TRBV6-1 to TRBJ2-4; TRBD2 is a possible D gene (5 bases). V lost 7 bases and J 3 bases, leaving 13 bases between the germline ends. Looked up from germline, CDR1 is MNHNS and CDR2 is SASEGT. The CDR3 totals 14 residues.

The J gene is TRBJ2-5, the V gene TRBV20-1; D remains unclear. The CDR3 sequence is 15 residues long. Germline V gene lookup returns CDR1 DFQATT and CDR2 SNEGSKA (reference sequence). V was trimmed by 2 bases and J by 1 base, leaving 14 bases between them. DNA for the CDR3: TGCAGTGCTAGATACCCTGGCGTCCTCCAAGAGACCCAGTACTTC. Translated: CSARYPGVLQETQYF.

The CDR3 here is CASSFQGSNYGYTF. CDR3 nucleotide sequence: TGTGCCAGCAGTTTTCAGGGTTCTAACTATGGCTACACCTTC. This chain connects TRBV12-3 or TRBV12-4 to TRBJ1-2, with D possibly being TRBD1 (5 bases). Trimming shortened V by 3 bases and J by 0 bases, and 8 bases separated the two germline ends. The CDR3 length is 14 residues.

This clonotype was observed a handful of times. In DNA, the CDR3 is TGTGCCAGCAGCTTAGAAGCGGGGGGCCGTCAAGAGACCCAGTACTTC. It codes for CASSLEAGGRQETQYF. The gene calls are TRBV7-8 and TRBJ2-5; 9 positions agree with TRBD2. The CDR3 has 16 amino acids. V shed 1 base, J shed 2 bases, and the junction held 5 bases outside the gene matches. Germline CDR1 and CDR2: SGHVS and FQNEAQ.

This clonotype was counted between two and nine times. V gene TRBV12-3 or TRBV12-4 combines with J gene TRBJ2-5; no clear D. The length of the CDR3 is 15 residues. V was cut by 4 bases and J by 5 bases, with 17 bases left in between. CDR3 sequence (DNA): TGTGCCAGCAGTTCCTCCCGGTCCGGAGCCGAGACCCAGTACTTC. It is translated as CASSSSRSGAETQYF.

This clonotype has just a few counts. The gene calls are TRBV10-2 and TRBJ2-7; possible D gene TRBD2, 6 bases. The germline gives CDR1 WSHSY, CDR2 SAAADI. The CDR3 contains 14 residues. Trimming took off 3 bases at V and 0 bases at J, with 9 bases between the two ends. CDR3 nucleotide sequence: TGCGCCAGCAGTGACGGAGGGAGCTCCTACGAGCAGTACTTC. Its protein product is CASSDGGSSYEQYF.

This clonotype was picked up a small number of times. The chain uses TRBV4-1 and TRBJ2-3, with TRBD2 matching 11 bases. This CDR3 is 18 amino acids long. Germline V CDR1 and CDR2: MGHRA, YSYEKL. V lost 3 bases and J lost 0; bases outside the gene matches: 8. The CDR3 loop reads CASSQGVAGGPSTDTQYF. In nucleotides, the CDR3 is TGCGCCAGCAGCCAGGGGGTAGCGGGGGGGCCGAGCACAGATACGCAGTATTTT.

This clonotype occurred a few times. The chain combines TRBV5-1 with TRBJ2-1; 9 bases line up with TRBD2. This CDR3 has 16 amino acids. Germline loops: CDR1 SGHRS, CDR2 YFSETQ. V gave up 4 bases and J gave up 7 bases; unmatched junction bases: 12. For the CDR3, the DNA is TGCGCCAGCAGCACGGGACTAGCACCCGGTTTAAATGAGCAGTTCTTC. Translated: CASSTGLAPGLNEQFF.

The rearrangement joins TRBV12-3 or TRBV12-4 to TRBJ1-1, with a weak D call TRBD1 (5 bases). Trimming shortened V by 6 bases and J by 4 bases, and 15 bases separated the two germline ends. This CDR3 comprises 14 residues. The CDR3 coding sequence is TGTGCCAGCAGGGACATACGAACGTTCACTGAAGCTTTCTTT. Translation gives CASRDIRTFTEAFF.

V gene TRBV7-9 combines with J gene TRBJ1-1; TRBD1 matches at 8 bases. The CDR3 is made up of 14 amino acids. J was trimmed by 5 bases and V by 5 bases; bases with no gene match: 7. Germline V gene sequence: CDR1 SEHNR, CDR2 FQNEAQ (reference sequence). CDR3 loop: CASSHGQGGTEAFF. The CDR3 coding sequence is TGTGCCAGCAGCCACGGACAGGGCGGGACTGAAGCTTTCTTT.